The table lists the clone carrying this T cell receptor beta chain with a count of one. This sample is part of a study of blood T cell repertoires in COVID-19. Study information: COVID-19 samples from acute and convalescent phases originated in the United States, Italy and Spain. PBMCs, B-cell-depleted T cells, or T cells provided the cDNA or gDNA that made up the material.

The CDR3 consists of 12 residues. The ends were cut back, 0 bases at V and 2 bases at J, with 3 bases in the middle. Germline-derived CDR1 and CDR2 are SGHNT and YYREEE (reference sequence). Per the original data handling: Estimation of nucleated cell counts was performed using reference gene primer amplification. Sequencing was performed with immunoSEQ multiplex PCR; in TCRdb, only in-frame clones are kept and a portion is missing. V and J calls and clone size come straight from that table; D and trimming were deduced from the DNA. The table lists a few hundred thousand clones, about 87% of them singletons.

Sample: peripheral blood. The V and J genes are TRBV5-4 and TRBJ2-7; D ambiguous. The sequence was collected from a woman aged 45-65 years with COVID-19, enrolled during active disease. CDR3 nucleotides: TGTGCCAGCAGCTTGGATACCTACGAGCAGTACTTC. It encodes CASSLDTYEQYF. The whole variable domain, remainder taken from reference TRBV5-4 and TRBJ2-7, is ETGVTQSPTHLIKTRGQQVTLRCSSQSGHNTVSWYQQALGQGPQFIFQYYREEENGRGNFPPRFSGLQFPNYSSELNVNALELDDSALYLCASSLDTYEQYFGPGTRLTVT.